This is a list of T cell receptor beta chains from one sample in a study of cytomegalovirus exposure and HLA in healthy donors. Method: immunoSEQ multiplex PCR; TCRdb's copy keeps in-frame clones and lacks some. In the table there are roughly 76,000 clones, around 80% of which are singletons. Sequencing was done on a sample of PBMCs. Receptors were obtained from a young man in good health and CMV-seronegative. Both conserved end residues are part of each CDR3. D genes are given only for firm matches. Where a row states a size, it is once, few, many or the class of an expanded clone; other rows omit it.

d_call,v_call,j_call,clone_size,cdr3_nt,cdr3_aa
TRBD2,TRBV28,TRBJ2-1,-,TGTGCCTTAAGATGGGCGGGAGGGGCTCCCTACAATGAGCAGTTCTTC,CALRWAGGAPYNEQFF
-,TRBV15,TRBJ1-2,-,TGTGCCACCAGCAGAGAACGGGGTGGGTATGGCTACACCTTC,CATSRERGGYGYTF
TRBD1,TRBV18,TRBJ1-1,-,TGTGCCAGCTCACCGTCACCGGGACAGTTTTACACTGAAGCTTTCTTT,CASSPSPGQFYTEAFF
-,TRBV9,TRBJ2-5,few,TGTGCCAGCAGCGTAGGATACAGGGTTGGGGAGACCCAGTACTTC,CASSVGYRVGETQYF
-,TRBV25-1,TRBJ2-7,-,TGTGCCATCTCCATGCGGGGTAGAGGGGCCTACGAGCAGTACTTC,CAISMRGRGAYEQYF
-,TRBV18,TRBJ2-5,few,TGTGCCAGCTCACCGACAGGACAGATGGGGGAGCAGTACTTC,CASSPTGQMGEQYF
-,TRBV14,TRBJ2-4,-,TGTGCCAGCAGCCAAGACGCAGGGATAGCCAAAAACATTCAGTACTTC,CASSQDAGIAKNIQYF
TRBD2,TRBV7-9,TRBJ2-5,-,TGTGCCAGCAGCCCGGGACTAGCGGGAGAAGAGACCCAGTACTTC,CASSPGLAGEETQYF
TRBD1,TRBV5-4,TRBJ1-1,few,TGTGCCAGCAGCAGGACAGGTAACACTGAAGCTTTCTTT,CASSRTGNTEAFF
TRBD1,TRBV7-8,TRBJ1-1,-,TGTGCCAGCAGCTTAGGCCCGGGACAGGGAGCGTCCGGTATGAACACTGAAGCTTTCTTT,CASSLGPGQGASGMNTEAFF
-,TRBV30,TRBJ1-3,-,TGTGCCTGGAGTGTAAATGGCTCACCTAGAGGAAACACCATATATTTT,CAWSVNGSPRGNTIYF
-,TRBV27,TRBJ1-1,few,TGTGCCAGCAGTCGACAGGAGATGAACACTGAAGCTTTCTTT,CASSRQEMNTEAFF
TRBD2,TRBV5-8,TRBJ2-5,few,TGTGCCAGCAGCCTTAACCCGGGACTAGCGAAAGAGACCCAGTACTTC,CASSLNPGLAKETQYF
-,TRBV6-1,TRBJ1-2,-,TGTGCCACCTCGCCGGGGGGGGCCCATGGCTACACCTTC,CATSPGGAHGYTF
-,TRBV7-2,TRBJ1-5,-,TGTGCCAGCAGTCCCTATAATCAGCCCCAGCATTTT,CASSPYNQPQHF
TRBD2,TRBV5-4,TRBJ2-2,-,TGTGCCAGCAGCTTGGGCGGACATACTAGCGGGAGAAACACCGGGGAGCTGTTTTTT,CASSLGGHTSGRNTGELFF
TRBD1,TRBV5-1,TRBJ2-7,once,TGCGCCAGCAGCTCCGGGACAGGGGGAAGATCCTACGAGCAGTACTTC,CASSSGTGGRSYEQYF